The entry below gives a single T cell receptor beta chain sequence along with its context. The assay was immunoSEQ multiplex PCR, and TCRdb's table has in-frame clones only and misses some. The sample shows about 73,000 clones, approximately 80% of them seen only once. The sample comes from a study of glioma-infiltrating T cells after dendritic cell vaccination. The germline V gene encodes CDR1 ENHRY and CDR2 SYGVKD. This CDR3 has 12 residues. V was clipped by 4 bases and J by 3 bases, with 7 bases between them. The material sequenced was blood, taken before dendritic cell vaccination. The source of this sequence is a human donor with glioblastoma. The chain employs TRBV10-3 and TRBJ2-7, with a possible D match to TRBD1 (6 bases). CDR3 in DNA: TGTGCCATCAGTGCACAGGGCTACGAGCAGTACGTC. As protein: CAISAQGYEQYV.